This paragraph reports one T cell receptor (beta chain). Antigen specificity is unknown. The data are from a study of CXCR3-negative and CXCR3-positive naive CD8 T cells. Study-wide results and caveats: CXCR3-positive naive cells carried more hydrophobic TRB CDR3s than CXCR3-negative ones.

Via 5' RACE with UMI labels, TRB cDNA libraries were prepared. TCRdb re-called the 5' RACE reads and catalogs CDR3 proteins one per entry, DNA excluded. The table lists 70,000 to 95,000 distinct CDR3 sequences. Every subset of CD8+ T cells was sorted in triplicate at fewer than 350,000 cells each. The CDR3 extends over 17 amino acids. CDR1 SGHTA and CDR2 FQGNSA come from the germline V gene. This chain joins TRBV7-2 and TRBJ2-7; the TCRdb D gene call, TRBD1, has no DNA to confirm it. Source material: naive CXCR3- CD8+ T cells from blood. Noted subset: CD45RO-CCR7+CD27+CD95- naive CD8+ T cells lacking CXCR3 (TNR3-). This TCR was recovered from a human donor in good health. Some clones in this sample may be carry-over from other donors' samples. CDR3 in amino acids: CASSPRRTGPHSYEQYF. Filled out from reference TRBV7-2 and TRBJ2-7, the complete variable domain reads GAGVSQSPSNKVTEKGKDVELRCDPISGHTALYWYRQSLGQGLEFLIYFQGNSAPDKSGLPSDRFSAERTGGSVSTLTIQRTQQEDSAVYLCASSPRRTGPHSYEQYFGPGTRLTVT.